This T cell receptor beta chain was profiled in a study of CD8+ T cells in alopecia areata. Treatment noted: oral pan-JAK inhibitor, 5-10 mg twice daily. Lesional scalp punch biopsies and peripheral blood were collected from alopecia areata patients. This CDR3 region has 14 residues. Germline-derived CDR1 and CDR2 are SNHLY and FYNNEI. With 4 bases clipped from V and 8 bases from J, the junction kept 4 bases outside the gene matches. Details on this clone: Its antigen is undetermined.

General study findings and limits: Significant decreases in scalp clonality and expanded CD8+ clones followed tofacitinib treatment. Scalp lesions, especially in alopecia totalis/universalis, had higher clonality than normal scalp.

Isolated RNA was reverse transcribed into cDNA used as the sequencing template. TCRdb's copy holds only in-frame clones and misses some; the assay was immunoSEQ multiplex PCR. The table lists about 200,000 clones, approximately 38% of them singletons. The sample consisted of CD4+ T cells sorted from blood, taken at roughly week 30, from a patient treated with tofacitinib. This chain links TRBV2 with TRBJ1-6, with 8 positions matching TRBD1. The receptor was derived from a human donor with alopecia areata. CDR3 coding DNA: TGTGCCAGCAGTGGGGGGACAGGATATTCACCCCTCCACTTT. The encoded protein is CASSGGTGYSPLHF.